This T cell receptor (beta chain) emerged from a study of blood T cell repertoires in COVID-19. TCRdb's table, derived via immunoSEQ multiplex PCR, lists solely in-frame clones and lacks some. The sample contains 95,000 to 150,000 clones, 80% to 90% of which appear only once. This clone was picked up one time. V shed 2 bases, J shed 0 bases, and the junction held 2 bases outside the gene matches. The CDR3 extends over 15 amino acids. Germline CDR1 MNHEY, CDR2 SMNVEV (reference sequence). This TCR was sampled from a man aged 35 to 55 with acute or convalescent COVID-19. The source material was peripheral blood. This rearrangement joins TRBV27 to TRBJ2-5; TRBD2 matches 8 bases. CDR3 residues: CASSLRTSNQETQYF. The CDR3 DNA sequence: TGTGCCAGCAGTTTAAGGACTAGCAACCAAGAGACCCAGTACTTC.